Presented here are 30 T cell receptor beta chains from one specimen sequenced in a study of T cell responses to AZD1222 COVID-19 vaccine. Libraries were prepared by immunoSEQ multiplex PCR; TCRdb keeps only in-frame clonotypes and omits some of them. The sample has roughly 150,000 clones; roughly 87% are singletons. The source material was peripheral blood, sampled 28 days after the second AZD1222 dose. Receptors originate from an adult who received the AZD1222 COVID-19 vaccine.

The CDR3 DNA reads TGCAGTGCTAGTTGGTCCCGGGACACGTTAACTGAAGCTTTCTTT. This translates into CSASWSRDTLTEAFF. V usage is TRBV20-1 and J usage is TRBJ1-1; D might be TRBD1 (6 bases). With 3 bases removed from V and 5 bases from J, the gap between germline ends came to 19 bases. Germline V gene lookup returns CDR1 DFQATT and CDR2 SNEGSKA (reference sequence). The CDR3 runs 15 residues.

This clone was seen only once. The rearrangement uses TRBV12-3 or TRBV12-4 and TRBJ1-2, with no clear D. The V end lost 2 bases, the J end lost 5 bases, and 9 bases lay between the germline ends. The CDR3 contains 13 residues. The CDR3 sequence is CASSLIGSYGYTF. The DNA of the CDR3 is TGTGCCAGCAGTTTAATTGGTAGTTATGGCTACACCTTC.

The chain joins TRBV3-1 (or the pseudogene TRBV3-2) to TRBJ2-5; 10 bases align to TRBD2. The CDR3 covers 15 residues. V lost 0 bases, J lost 5 bases, and 3 bases stayed unmatched. Germline V gene lookup returns CDR1 LGHDT and CDR2 YNNKEL (reference sequence). This CDR3 reads CASSQESGGAETQYF. The CDR3 DNA follows: TGTGCCAGCAGCCAAGAAAGCGGGGGGGCCGAGACCCAGTACTTC.

The CDR3 loop reads CASRKRDTEAFF. As DNA, the CDR3 is TGTGCCAGCAGAAAAAGAGACACTGAAGCTTTCTTT. The chain carries TRBV25-1 and TRBJ1-1, with D unresolved. The ends were cut back, 6 bases at V and 3 bases at J, with 8 bases in the middle. This CDR3 is built from 12 residues. The V gene's germline CDR1 is MGHDK and CDR2 SYGVNS.

This clone was seen only a few times. The J gene is TRBJ1-5, the V gene TRBV6-5, with D tentatively TRBD1 (5 bases). The germline gives CDR1 MNHEY, CDR2 SVGAGI. CDR3 size: 15 residues. The V gene lost 6 bases and the J gene lost 0 bases, with 12 bases spanning the gap. CDR3: CASRRDPNSNQPQHF. CDR3 bases: TGTGCCAGCAGACGGGACCCTAATAGCAATCAGCCCCAGCATTTT.

The chain employs TRBV2 and TRBJ2-2, with D maybe TRBD1 (6 bases). CDR1 and CDR2 (germline): SNHLY, FYNNEI. The CDR3 runs 11 residues. Trimming left V 8 bases short and J 7 bases short, with 8 bases between. The CDR3 DNA is TGTGCCAGCCAGGGGAACGGGGAGCTGTTTTTT. Encoded protein: CASQGNGELFF.

This clone appeared a single time. CDR3 in DNA: TGTGCCAGCAGCTTAGCGGTCGGACTAGCGGGCTCCTACGAGCAGTACTTC. It is translated as CASSLAVGLAGSYEQYF. V usage is TRBV11-2 and J usage is TRBJ2-7; 11 nucleotides align to TRBD2. Unmatched junction bases numbered 5, after V lost 1 base and J lost 0 bases. CDR1 and CDR2 from the germline V gene are SGHAT and FQNNGV. This CDR3 is built from 17 residues.

The V gene is TRBV7-3, the J gene TRBJ2-2; the D gene could be TRBD1 or TRBD2 (6 bases each). This CDR3 comprises 13 residues. V was shortened by 7 bases and J by 6 bases, with 12 bases between the two germline ends. CDR1 and CDR2 from the germline V gene are SGHTA and FQGTGA. The CDR3 protein is CASTPGAPGELFF. The CDR3 nucleotides read TGTGCCAGCACTCCGGGGGCGCCCGGGGAGCTGTTTTTT.

This clone was seen more than once but under ten times. The chain employs TRBV10-3 and TRBJ1-1; D is ambiguous. The CDR3 runs 12 residues. V was pared by 4 bases and J by 2 bases, with 5 bases between. Per the germline V gene, CDR1 is ENHRY and CDR2 is SYGVKD. This CDR3 reads CAISGQNTEAFF. The CDR3 DNA sequence: TGTGCCATCAGTGGACAAAACACTGAAGCTTTCTTT.

The V gene is TRBV27, the J gene TRBJ1-2; D might be TRBD1 (6 bases). Germline loops: CDR1 MNHEY, CDR2 SMNVEV (reference sequence). This CDR3 comprises 14 residues. Trimming left V 0 bases short and J 3 bases short, with 8 bases between. The CDR3 region has the DNA TGTGCCAGCAGTTTATCCGGGGGCGACTATGGCTACACCTTC. Residues: CASSLSGGDYGYTF.

This clone was seen more than once but under ten times. CDR3 DNA: TGTGCCTGGAGGACGTGGCCAGTGGGTTCACCCCTCCACTTT. It encodes CAWRTWPVGSPLHF. The V call is TRBV30, the J call TRBJ1-6, with unresolved D. This CDR3 is built from 14 residues. Germline-derived CDR1 and CDR2 are GTSNPN and SVGIG (reference sequence). Trimming cost V 3 bases and J 9 bases, with 15 bases left between them.

V usage is TRBV29-1 and J usage is TRBJ2-7, with TRBD2 matching 8 bases. Germline V gene sequence: CDR1 SQVTM, CDR2 ANQGSEA. This CDR3 is built from 11 residues. After removal of 6 bases from V and 10 bases from J, the junction contained 8 bases not matched to a gene. Here the CDR3 reads CSVPPGGGQYF. The CDR3 coding sequence is TGCAGCGTCCCGCCGGGGGGGGGCCAGTACTTC.

This clone showed up just once. This rearrangement joins TRBV7-2 to TRBJ2-7, with D possibly being TRBD1 (5 bases). Germline lookup yields CDR1 SGHTA and CDR2 FQGNSA. The CDR3 totals 15 residues. V was trimmed by 2 bases and J by 2 bases, leaving 13 bases between them. CDR3 loop: CASSLSQGSAYEQYF. The CDR3 DNA sequence: TGTGCCAGCAGCTTATCCCAGGGTTCAGCCTACGAGCAGTACTTC.

The CDR3 nucleotides read TGTGCCAGCAGTTACGGGGGGGTGGGAGATACGCAGTATTTT. Amino acids: CASSYGGVGDTQYF. The chain combines TRBV6-6 with TRBJ2-3; 7 nucleotides align to TRBD2. The CDR3 contains 14 residues. V dropped 2 bases and J dropped 5; count of bases not matched to a gene: 4. From germline, CDR1 is MNHNY and CDR2 SVGAGI (reference sequence).

The chain is built from TRBV5-1 and TRBJ1-5; D not certain. Between the trimmed V and J ends, which lost 4 bases and 7 bases, there was a span of 18 bases. The CDR3 extends over 15 amino acids. CDR1 is SGHRS and CDR2 is YFSETQ in the germline V gene. CDR3 DNA sequence: TGCGCCAGCAGCCTGGCTGGGCTGGTGGGACAGCCCCAGCATTTT. It specifies CASSLAGLVGQPQHF.

J is TRBJ2-7 and V is TRBV6-5, with 9 bases aligning to TRBD1. The V gene's germline CDR1 is MNHEY and CDR2 SVGAGI. The CDR3 is made up of 15 amino acids. V lost 7 bases to trimming and J lost 6 bases; unmatched junction nucleotides: 13. The CDR3 spells CASNYNPTQGAEQYF. The CDR3 DNA reads as TGTGCCAGCAACTACAACCCGACACAGGGGGCCGAGCAGTACTTC.

As DNA, the CDR3 is TGTGCCAGCAGCCAAGAATTCGCGGGAGCCTACGAGCAGTACTTC. Protein sequence: CASSQEFAGAYEQYF. This sequence joins TRBV4-2 and TRBJ2-7; 7 positions match TRBD2. This CDR3 is 15 amino acids long. Germline values: CDR1 LGHNA, CDR2 YNFKEQ. The junction had 4 bases not matched to a gene; V was cut back by 0 bases and J by 2 bases.

The rearrangement uses TRBV7-9 and TRBJ2-7, with 7 bases fitting TRBD1. The CDR3 loop spans 15 amino acids. Germline V CDR1 and CDR2: SEHNR, FQNEAQ (reference sequence). V shed 5 bases, J shed 3 bases, and the junction held 10 bases outside the gene matches. The CDR3 region is CASSPRTGGFYEQYF. DNA of the CDR3: TGTGCCAGCAGCCCACGGACAGGCGGTTTCTACGAGCAGTACTTC.

This clone was seen a handful of times. The V gene is TRBV28, the J gene TRBJ1-5, with D unclear. Germline values: CDR1 MDHEN, CDR2 SYDVKM. V dropped 6 bases and J dropped 0 bases, with 6 bases sitting between them. The CDR3 contains 13 residues. The CDR3 coding sequence is TGTGCCAGCAGAGTCAATAGCAATCAGCCCCAGCATTTT. This sequence encodes CASRVNSNQPQHF.

The V call is TRBV28, the J call TRBJ2-3; D is undetermined. V dropped 3 bases and J dropped 5 bases, with 15 bases sitting between them. Germline CDR1 and CDR2: MDHEN and SYDVKM. The CDR3 length is 15 residues. This CDR3 reads CASSFPARSRDTQYF. The CDR3 region has the DNA TGTGCCAGCAGTTTCCCTGCCCGGTCCAGAGATACGCAGTATTTT.

The gene calls are TRBV30 and TRBJ1-3; perhaps TRBD1 as D (5 bases). V shed 2 bases and J shed 0 bases, with 14 bases lying between them. CDR3 length equals 16 residues. Per germline, CDR1 GTSNPN and CDR2 SVGIG (reference sequence). As DNA, the CDR3 is TGTGCCTGGAGTCCCACCCCCAGGGTCTCTGGAAACACCATATATTTT. This encodes CAWSPTPRVSGNTIYF.

The chain uses TRBV11-3 and TRBJ2-3; 8 nucleotides agree with TRBD2. V shed 5 bases, J shed 3 bases, and the junction held 7 bases outside the gene matches. The CDR3 has 15 amino acids. In germline, CDR1 is SGHNT, CDR2 YENEEA. CDR3 DNA sequence: TGTGCCAGCAGCCCCGGGAGGGTGAGGACAGATACGCAGTATTTT. Translating it yields CASSPGRVRTDTQYF.

The chain recombines TRBV7-9 with TRBJ2-1, with 10 bases aligning to TRBD2. The CDR3 has 19 residues. The trim removed 1 base at V and 0 bases at J, leaving 9 bases unmatched. Germline-derived CDR1 and CDR2 are SEHNR and FQNEAQ (reference sequence). CDR3 loop: CASSLVGSTSGSSYNEQFF. The CDR3 DNA sequence: TGTGCCAGCAGCTTAGTAGGCTCGACTAGCGGGTCCTCCTACAATGAGCAGTTCTTC.

This clone was counted a single time. The V call is TRBV5-4, the J call TRBJ2-7; the match to TRBD1 covers 8 bases. CDR1 is SGHNT and CDR2 is YYREEE in the germline V gene (reference sequence). The CDR3 sequence is 14 residues long. Germline trimming cut 2 bases from V and 7 bases from J; bases unmatched to any gene: 8. The CDR3 nucleotides are TGTGCCAGCAGCTTCTCAGGGGGCCCGGGGGAGCAGTACTTC. It translates to CASSFSGGPGEQYF.

The genes are TRBV28 and TRBJ1-3, with D perhaps matching TRBD1 (6 bases). This CDR3 comprises 14 residues. The V gene lost 5 bases and the J gene lost 2 bases, with 10 bases spanning the gap. CDR1 is MDHEN, CDR2 SYDVKM, per germline. The DNA for the CDR3 is TGTGCCAGCAGTCCCGGACAGCCTGGAAACACCATATATTTT. Translation gives CASSPGQPGNTIYF. Full variable domain (rest looked up from reference TRBV28 and TRBJ1-3): DVKVTQSSRYLVKRTGEKVFLECVQDMDHENMFWYRQDPGLGLRLIYFSYDVKMKEKGDIPEGYSVSREKKERFSLILESASTNQTSMYLCASSPGQPGNTIYFGEGSWLTVV.

The chain is built from TRBV7-2 and TRBJ2-7, with TRBD2 matching over 11 bases. Trimming at V came to 6 bases and at J to 0 bases, leaving 7 bases not matched to a gene. Germline lookup yields CDR1 SGHTA and CDR2 FQGNSA. This CDR3 contains 16 residues. CDR3 residues: CASRPGLAGFSYEQYF. Here the CDR3 DNA reads TGTGCCAGCAGACCTGGACTAGCGGGTTTCTCCTACGAGCAGTACTTC.

The J gene is TRBJ2-7, the V gene TRBV6-6; D unresolved. CDR3 size: 13 residues. CDR1 is MNHNY and CDR2 is SVGAGI in the germline V gene (reference sequence). Trimming stripped 2 bases from V and 4 bases from J, with 9 bases between. The CDR3 is CASSYTVGYEQYF. The CDR3, as DNA: TGTGCCAGCAGTTACACGGTAGGGTACGAGCAGTACTTC.

The chain couples TRBV27 to TRBJ1-4; a possible D gene is TRBD1 (5 bases). V was clipped by 8 bases and J by 4 bases, with 11 bases between them. This CDR3 has 13 amino acids. The germline CDR1 and CDR2 sequences are MNHEY and SMNVEV (reference sequence). The CDR3 loop reads CASGGEGNEKLFF. The CDR3 DNA reads TGTGCCAGCGGGGGGGAGGGTAATGAAAAACTGTTTTTT. The variable domain in full, completed from reference TRBV27 and TRBJ1-4, reads EAQVTQNPRYLITVTGKKLTVTCSQNMNHEYMSWYRQDPGLGLRQIYYSMNVEVTDKGDVPEGYKVSRKEKRNFPLILESPSPNQTSLYFCASGGEGNEKLFFGSGTQLSVL.

V usage is TRBV6-5 and J usage is TRBJ2-7; no reliable D call. Trimming left V 0 bases short and J 4 bases short, with 4 bases between. Germline V gene data show CDR1 as MNHEY and CDR2 as SVGAGI. The CDR3 runs to 12 residues. The CDR3 coding sequence is TGTGCCAGCAGTTACTCCGTTTACGAGCAGTACTTC. Its protein is CASSYSVYEQYF.

The chain couples TRBV27 to TRBJ1-5; 7 bases map to TRBD1. Germline loops: CDR1 MNHEY, CDR2 SMNVEV (reference sequence). The CDR3 runs 17 residues. Germline trimming cut 6 bases from V and 4 bases from J; bases unmatched to any gene: 15. In DNA form, the CDR3 reads TGTGCCAGCAGCCAGTCGGGACAGAGATTATGGAATCAGCCCCAGCATTTT. Protein product: CASSQSGQRLWNQPQHF.